The clone carrying this T cell receptor beta chain came up once. These data belong to a study of blood T cell repertoires in COVID-19. Study-level background: Whether acute or convalescent, the COVID-19 samples came from the United States, Italy and Spain. The analysed material was cDNA or gDNA that came from T cells, B-cell-depleted T cells, or PBMCs.

Germline CDR1 and CDR2: MNHEY and SVGAGI. V was clipped by 6 bases and J by 6 bases; unmatched bases: 5. The CDR3 has 13 amino acids. Under the authors' procedure: How many nucleated cells were present was estimated from reference gene primer amplification. Only in-frame clones appear in the TCRdb table, and some are missing; sequencing was by immunoSEQ multiplex PCR. D and trimming were read from the DNA, whereas the V and J calls and clone size are those reported in that table. Of about 64,000 clones in the sample, approximately 80% are singletons; the top ten hold around 9.7%. Sequenced material: peripheral blood. The clonotype was recovered from a human donor in a cohort sampled during active COVID-19. This chain links TRBV6-5 with TRBJ2-3; 8 positions match TRBD1. CDR3 protein: CASRLQGADTQYF. CDR3 in DNA: TGTGCCAGCAGACTTCAGGGGGCGGATACGCAGTATTTT.